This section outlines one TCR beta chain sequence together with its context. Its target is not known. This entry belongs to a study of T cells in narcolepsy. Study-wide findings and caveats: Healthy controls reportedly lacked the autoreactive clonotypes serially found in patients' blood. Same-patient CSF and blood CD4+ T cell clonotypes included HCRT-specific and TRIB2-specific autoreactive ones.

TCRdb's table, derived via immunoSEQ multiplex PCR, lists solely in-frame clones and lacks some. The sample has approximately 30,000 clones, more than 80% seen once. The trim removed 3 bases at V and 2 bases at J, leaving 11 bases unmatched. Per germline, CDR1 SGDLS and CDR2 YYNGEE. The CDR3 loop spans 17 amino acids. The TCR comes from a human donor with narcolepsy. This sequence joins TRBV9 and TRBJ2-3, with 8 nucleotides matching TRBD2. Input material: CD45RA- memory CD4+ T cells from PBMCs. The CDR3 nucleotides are TGTGCCAGCAGCGGGACTGGCGGGGGGCCCTACACAGATACGCAGTATTTT. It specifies CASSGTGGGPYTDTQYF.